This entry is about one TCR beta chain. This clone's antigen is unknown. The record has no base qualities; no much larger clone is one base away. Other DNA sequences in this specimen translate into the identical CDR3. Genomic DNA was extracted from sorted cells for sequencing of the TCRbeta CDR3 region. TCRbeta CDR3 regions were sequenced using the immunoSEQ Assay. Sourced from immuneACCESS, this table was stored by TCRdb with only in-frame sequences that have V and J called. A share of the clones is absent; for the studies checked, an unresolved V gene accounts for under half, and the remainder has no known explanation. The sample table shows roughly 80,000 clones, and about 89% are seen once. The ten largest clones take up around 0.4% of the sample. Spanning cysteine to phenylalanine, the CDR3 consists of 13 amino acids. Just CDR3 DNA is preserved here, 39 bases in frame from base 1. Reading the germline V gene (reference sequence) gives CDR1 LNHDA and CDR2 SQIVND. V loses 3 bases at its end and J loses 6 bases; junction bases beyond the gene matches: 2.

This sample stems from a study of OX40 agonist ivuxolimab in advanced cancers. With respect to the entire study: The costimulatory receptor OX40 (CD134) was targeted by ivuxolimab, a fully human IgG2 agonistic monoclonal antibody. Intravenous ivuxolimab was administered to patients every 2 weeks at six dose levels: 0.01, 0.1, 0.3, 1.5, 3 and 10 mg/kg. Among the roughly 50 dose-escalation patients, some 20 had hepatocellular carcinoma, approximately 15 melanoma, 9 renal cell carcinoma and 9 head and neck cancer. In the dose-escalation cohort, roughly 82% of patients were male, and the mean age was approximately 60 years with a range of about 23 to 79. Prior anti-PD-1, anti-PD-L1 or anti-CTLA-4 therapy was permitted, and checkpoint inhibitors had been received by around 40% of dose-escalation patients. Partial responses were achieved by three dose-escalation patients, of whom one had hepatocellular carcinoma and two had cutaneous melanoma. Peripheral TCRbeta sequencing aimed to test whether ivuxolimab altered TCR sequence diversity and caused clonal T-cell expansion. The monotherapy dose-escalation portion (N ≈ 50 patients) of the phase I ivuxolimab trial is reported in the paper.

Patients with a history of autoimmune disease or receiving systemic immunosuppression were excluded from the trial. Peripheral blood for TCR sequencing was collected from all dose cohorts at baseline, on cycle 4 day 1, and on cycle 7 day 1. Samples were obtained from an open-label, multicenter, first-in-human phase I dose-escalation trial of ivuxolimab. The trial enrolled adults with locally advanced or metastatic head and neck squamous cell, hepatocellular, melanoma or renal cell carcinoma. CD4+ and CD8+ T cells were sorted separately from peripheral blood before TCR sequencing. What the study reported, not specific to this receptor: On average, CD8+ T cells showed more expanded clones than CD4+ T cells after ivuxolimab. Antigen specificity was not determined for the clonally expanded peripheral T cells. Low levels of normalized T-cell clonal expansion were also seen in some patients who did not respond. In the 0.1-3.0 mg/kg groups, partial responders were among the patients with the lowest normalized peripheral clonal expansion, particularly in CD8+ T cells. At doses from 0.1 to 3.0 mg/kg, clonal expansion was seen in both CD4+ and CD8+ blood T cells between baseline and week 6.

Here the chain combines TRBV19 and TRBJ2-7, and 10 junctional nucleotides match TRBD2. This TCR was sampled from an adult with an advanced solid tumor such as melanoma, head and neck, liver or kidney cancer. This specimen consisted of CD4+ or CD8+ T cells sorted from blood, obtained in a trial of the OX40 agonist ivuxolimab. The nucleotides read TGTGCCAGTAGTATCCCTAGCGGGGGCGAGCAGTACTTC. It translates as CASSIPSGGEQYF.